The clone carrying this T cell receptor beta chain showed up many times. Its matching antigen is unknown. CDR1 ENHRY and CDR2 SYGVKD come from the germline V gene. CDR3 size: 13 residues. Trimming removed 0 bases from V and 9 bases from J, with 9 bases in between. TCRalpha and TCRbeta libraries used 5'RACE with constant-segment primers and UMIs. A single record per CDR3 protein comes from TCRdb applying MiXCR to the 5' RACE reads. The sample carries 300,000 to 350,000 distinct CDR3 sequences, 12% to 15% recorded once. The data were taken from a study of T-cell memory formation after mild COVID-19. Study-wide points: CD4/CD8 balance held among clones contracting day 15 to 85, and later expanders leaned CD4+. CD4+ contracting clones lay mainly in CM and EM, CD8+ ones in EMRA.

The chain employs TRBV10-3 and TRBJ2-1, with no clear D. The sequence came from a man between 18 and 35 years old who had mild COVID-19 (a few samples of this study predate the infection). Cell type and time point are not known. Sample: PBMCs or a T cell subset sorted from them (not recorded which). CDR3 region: CAISESVPSEQFF. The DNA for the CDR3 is TGTGCCATCAGTGAGTCTGTTCCGAGTGAGCAGTTCTTC.